This is a list of T cell receptor beta chains from one sample in a study of beta chain features in type 1 diabetes. The method was immunoSEQ multiplex PCR; TCRdb's version includes in-frame clones alone and lacks a portion of them. The sample yields about 300,000 clones, around 7.3% seen once. Input material: central memory CD4+ T cells from blood. These receptors all stem from a woman aged 18-29 years in good health. The conserved cysteine and the conserved F or W are not part of the CDR3 here.

V: TRBV4-2
CDR3: ASSQGGGTGLRGATGELF

V: TRBV27
CDR3: ASSLSLRGAYEQY

V: TRBV4-3
CDR3: ASSQGQNPATQY

V: TRBV7-3
CDR3: ASSSYLPGQGPMT

V: TRBV18
CDR3: ASSPGVRGGGYEQY

V: TRBV9
CDR3: ASSRREFGTDTQY

V: TRBV7-2
CDR3: ASSVRGNQPQH

V: TRBV5-5
CDR3: ASSLAGYTSTDTQY

V: TRBV18
CDR3: ASSPRQGSKDTQY

V: TRBV6-6
CDR3: ASSPQGASYQPQH

V: TRBV6-1
CDR3: ATKRGGHQDTQY

V: TRBV5-1
CDR3: ASSLEGVSNQPQH

V: TRBV14
CDR3: ASSQGDSAYYNEQF

V: TRBV5-6
CDR3: ASSSPTRRRNEQF

V: TRBV2
CDR3: ASSARNQETQY

V: TRBV5-1
CDR3: ASSKGPNIAYT

V: TRBV7-3
CDR3: ASSFVAGNNSPLH

V: TRBV15
CDR3: ATSIPGAEAQF

V: TRBV13
CDR3: ASSRNGVSGELF

V: TRBV2
CDR3: ANKGSGDSPLH

V: TRBV5-4
CDR3: ASSSGTALYGYT

V: TRBV18
CDR3: ASSPLPSSYNEQF

V: TRBV7-8
CDR3: ASSRRDYYEQY

V: TRBV2
CDR3: ASSDRDRGPSPLH

V: TRBV5-1
CDR3: ASSPGTSGNTIY

V: TRBV18
CDR3: ASSRDSQRVNTEAF

V: TRBV10-3
CDR3: AIAEKADQPQH

V: TRBV9
CDR3: ASGTANQETQY

V: TRBV29-1
CDR3: SVRGQGDQPQH

V: TRBV30
CDR3: AWNPMVPPSYEQY

V: TRBV5-4
CDR3: ASSLERGPGTQY

V: TRBV27
CDR3: ASSLLGTASYEQY

V: TRBV2
CDR3: ASSGQGYEKLF

V: TRBV7-2
CDR3: ASSLVAGGQETQY

V: TRBV15
CDR3: ATSQTGDKDEQF

V: TRBV4-3
CDR3: ASSQVSGGESEAF

V: TRBV19
CDR3: ASSGQGGNNSPLH

V: TRBV7-8
CDR3: ASSSWTGSLGETQY

V: TRBV6-5
CDR3: ASSKQKNTEAF

V: TRBV9
CDR3: ASSPRLAGTSYEQY

V: TRBV5-1
CDR3: ASSQTPGLAGETQY

V: TRBV7-9
CDR3: ASSRTGGWNQPQH

V: TRBV7-2
CDR3: ASSPPARRSSYNEQF

V: TRBV18
CDR3: ASSPPDRVNTEAF

V: TRBV15
CDR3: ATSHDSKNTDTQY

V: TRBV4-1
CDR3: ASSQTTGTSHFYEQF

V: TRBV2
CDR3: ASRYRQGRGYTEAF

V: TRBV29-1
CDR3: SVVQGFNQPQH

V: TRBV10-3
CDR3: AIRDTGQGHTAVEAF

V: TRBV14
CDR3: ASSRLSVTDTQY

V: TRBV4-1
CDR3: ASSHPRGELF

V: TRBV19
CDR3: ASSIKKGSQH

V: TRBV7-3
CDR3: ASSAYPDHSYEQY

V: TRBV9
CDR3: ASSVYGGISLTGELF

V: TRBV18
CDR3: ASSTSNSYNEQF

V: TRBV7-2
CDR3: ASSPRSLDNSPLH

V: TRBV7-6
CDR3: ASSNQGVTGELF

V: TRBV19
CDR3: ASSIRQGYT

V: TRBV11-3
CDR3: ASSPGGSPGEETQY